Listed below are T cell receptor beta chains from one sample, sequenced in a study of human T cells and chemical hapten exposure. A single record per CDR3 protein comes from TCRdb applying MiXCR to the RACE reads. The data show tens of thousands of distinct CDR3 sequences, under 13% seen once. The material was whole blood, obtained in connection with sensitization to the hapten diphenylcyclopropenone (DPC). The receptors were gathered from a woman between 45 and 60 years old with alopecia areata. Some clones in this sample may be carry-over from other donors' samples. Each CDR3 is given with its conserved first and last residue. A D gene is named only where the DNA matches it firmly. Clone sizes are given selectively: once, few, many, or a class where the clone is expanded.

CDR3aa: CSVSRGLEAFF; CDR3nt: TGCAGCGTTAGTAGGGGACTCGAAGCTTTCTTT; abundance: NA; j_gene: TRBJ1-1; v_gene: TRBV29-1; d_gene: NA
CDR3aa: CASSPTGGGSFRTEAFF; CDR3nt: TGTGCCAGTAGCCCGACGGGGGGAGGGAGTTTCCGCACTGAAGCTTTCTTT; abundance: few; j_gene: TRBJ1-1; v_gene: TRBV19; d_gene: NA
CDR3aa: CASSQVTGELFF; CDR3nt: TGTGCCAGCAGCCAAGTCACCGGGGAGCTGTTTTTT; abundance: NA; j_gene: TRBJ2-2; v_gene: TRBV3-1; d_gene: NA
CDR3aa: CSAREGRGFGYTF; CDR3nt: TGCAGTGCTAGAGAGGGGAGAGGGTTCGGCTACACCTTC; abundance: many; j_gene: TRBJ1-2; v_gene: TRBV20-1; d_gene: NA
CDR3aa: CASSLDSASDAYEQYF; CDR3nt: TGTGCCAGCAGCTTAGATTCGGCATCGGATGCCTACGAGCAGTACTTC; abundance: NA; j_gene: TRBJ2-7; v_gene: TRBV11-2; d_gene: NA
CDR3aa: CASRTDRIEKLFF; CDR3nt: TGTGCCAGCAGAACAGACAGGATTGAAAAACTGTTTTTT; abundance: many; j_gene: TRBJ1-4; v_gene: TRBV28; d_gene: NA
CDR3aa: CSVRQTDTQYF; CDR3nt: TGCAGCGTGCGACAGACAGATACGCAGTATTTT; abundance: NA; j_gene: TRBJ2-3; v_gene: TRBV29-1; d_gene: NA
CDR3aa: CASSQDGLAGYDSTGELFF; CDR3nt: TGTGCCAGCAGCCAAGATGGACTAGCGGGATACGATAGCACCGGGGAGCTGTTTTTT; abundance: many; j_gene: TRBJ2-2; v_gene: TRBV4-2; d_gene: TRBD2
CDR3aa: CSAREVQIQETQYF; CDR3nt: TGCAGTGCTAGAGAGGTCCAGATCCAAGAGACCCAGTACTTC; abundance: NA; j_gene: TRBJ2-5; v_gene: TRBV20-1; d_gene: NA
CDR3aa: CAWKPRERLSTDTQYF; CDR3nt: TGTGCCTGGAAACCCCGTGAGCGACTTAGCACAGATACGCAGTATTTT; abundance: many; j_gene: TRBJ2-3; v_gene: TRBV30; d_gene: NA
CDR3aa: CSAPDYRGADTQYF; CDR3nt: TGCAGTGCTCCTGATTACAGGGGTGCAGATACGCAGTATTTT; abundance: NA; j_gene: TRBJ2-3; v_gene: TRBV20-1; d_gene: TRBD1
CDR3aa: CSARDGGNQPQHF; CDR3nt: TGCAGCGCCCGAGACGGCGGCAATCAGCCCCAGCATTTT; abundance: many; j_gene: TRBJ1-5; v_gene: TRBV29-1; d_gene: NA
CDR3aa: CASSPPTRQETQYF; CDR3nt: TGTGCCAGCAGCCCACCGACACGACAAGAGACCCAGTACTTC; abundance: NA; j_gene: TRBJ2-5; v_gene: TRBV7-9; d_gene: NA
CDR3aa: CSVLLAGDEQFF; CDR3nt: TGCAGCGTCCTTCTAGCGGGAGATGAGCAGTTCTTC; abundance: many; j_gene: TRBJ2-1; v_gene: TRBV29-1; d_gene: TRBD2
CDR3aa: CSAALLAGGRDTQYF; CDR3nt: TGCAGTGCCGCCCTCCTAGCGGGAGGGAGGGATACGCAGTATTTT; abundance: many; j_gene: TRBJ2-3; v_gene: TRBV20-1; d_gene: TRBD2